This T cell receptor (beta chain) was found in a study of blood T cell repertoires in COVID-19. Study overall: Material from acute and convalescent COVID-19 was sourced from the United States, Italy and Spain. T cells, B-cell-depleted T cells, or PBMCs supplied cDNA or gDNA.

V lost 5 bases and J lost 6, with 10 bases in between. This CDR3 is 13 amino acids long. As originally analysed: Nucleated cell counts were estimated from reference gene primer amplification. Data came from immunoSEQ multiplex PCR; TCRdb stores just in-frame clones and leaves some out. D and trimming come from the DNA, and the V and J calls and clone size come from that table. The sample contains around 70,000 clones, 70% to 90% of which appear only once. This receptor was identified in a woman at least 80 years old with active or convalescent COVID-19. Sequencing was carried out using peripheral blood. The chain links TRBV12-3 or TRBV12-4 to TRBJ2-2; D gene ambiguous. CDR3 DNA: TGTGCCAGCAGTACCAGGAAGGCCGGGGAGCTGTTTTTT. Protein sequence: CASSTRKAGELFF.